The rows below give T cell receptor beta chains drawn from one sample of a study of cytotoxic CD8 clonotypes in ibrutinib-treated CLL. Libraries were prepared by immunoSEQ multiplex PCR; TCRdb keeps only in-frame clonotypes and omits some of them. Of roughly 250,000 clones detected, around three quarters appear once; the ten largest clones hold just over 15%. The sample consisted of PBMCs, taken after 24 months of ibrutinib treatment. The receptors were gathered from a human donor with chronic lymphocytic leukemia. CDR3s include the opening cysteine and the closing phenylalanine or tryptophan. A D gene is named only where the DNA matches it firmly. The size field is filled for only some rows; it gives once, few, many or a size class.

>TRBV10-3|TRBD2|-|TRBJ2-1
TGTGCCATAGCGGGGGTATCCTACAATGAGCAGTTCTTC
CAIAGVSYNEQFF
>TRBV7-8|TRBD2|-|TRBJ2-5
TGTGCCAGCAGCTCTGCCGGGACTAGCGGGAGGGAGACCCAGTACTTC
CASSSAGTSGRETQYF
>TRBV10-3|-|many|TRBJ2-1
TGTGCCATCAGTGAAGGCAGGGGGGTAATCGAGCAGTTCTTC
CAISEGRGVIEQFF
>TRBV5-6|-|-|TRBJ1-1
TGTGCCAGCAGCTCCAAATATAAAGGCGGTGAAGCTTTCTTT
CASSSKYKGGEAFF
>TRBV5-6|-|-|TRBJ2-5
TGTGCCAGCAGCCCCTTCGGGGGAGGAGAGACCCAGTACTTC
CASSPFGGGETQYF
>TRBV6-5|-|-|TRBJ2-1
TGTGCCAGCAGTTATGAATCTTTAGATGAGCAGTTCTTC
CASSYESLDEQFF
>TRBV7-6|-|-|TRBJ2-5
TGTGCCAGCAGCTTAACCCAGGGCGCTCGGGAGCAGTACTTC
CASSLTQGAREQYF
>TRBV6-6|-|few|TRBJ2-7
TGTGCCAGCAGTTACTCGAGGCAGACCATCTCCTACGAGCAGTACTTC
CASSYSRQTISYEQYF
>TRBV7-3|TRBD1|-|TRBJ2-3
TGTGCCAGCAGCTCATCCCCCAAAGGACAGGGTAGAGATACGCAGTATTTT
CASSSSPKGQGRDTQYF
>TRBV6-5|-|-|TRBJ2-7
TGTGCCAGCAGTTACTCACGCCTTTGGGGAGAGCAGTACTTC
CASSYSRLWGEQYF
>TRBV6-5|TRBD1|few|TRBJ1-1
TGTGCCAGCACCCCCCGACAGGGGGTAGAAGCTTTCTTT
CASTPRQGVEAFF
>TRBV18|TRBD1|-|TRBJ2-5
TGTGCCAGCTCACCATCGGGGACAGCACAAGAGACCCAGTACTTC
CASSPSGTAQETQYF
>TRBV2|TRBD1|-|TRBJ1-1
TGTGCCAGCAGTGAACAGGGACAGGGGAGGGGCATGAACACTGAAGCTTTCTTT
CASSEQGQGRGMNTEAFF
>TRBV7-9|TRBD1|once|TRBJ2-5
TGTGCCAGCAGCGACCCCGGGACAGGGGTCGGGACCCAGTACTTC
CASSDPGTGVGTQYF
>TRBV7-2|-|once|TRBJ2-7
TGTGCCAGCAGCTTAAGGGTAGGAATCGCCTACGAGCAGTACTTC
CASSLRVGIAYEQYF
>TRBV6-5|TRBD2|-|TRBJ2-7
TGTGCCAGCAGTTACAGGAGCGGGAGGGCCCACTACGAGCAGTACTTC
CASSYRSGRAHYEQYF
>TRBV15|-|-|TRBJ2-5
TGTGCCACCAGCAGAGATTTGGGTCGGAAAGAGACCCAGTACTTC
CATSRDLGRKETQYF
>TRBV11-1|-|-|TRBJ1-2
TGTGCCAGCAGCTTAGAAAGGGGACATGGCTACACCTTC
CASSLERGHGYTF
>TRBV7-9|TRBD2|-|TRBJ2-1
TGTGCCAGCAGCTCCCTAGCGGGAGATTACAATGAGCAGTTCTTC
CASSSLAGDYNEQFF